One and the same sample provided the 21 T cell receptor beta chains below, sequenced in a study of human T cells and chemical hapten exposure. TCRdb reprocessed the RACE reads via MiXCR and lists one record per CDR3 protein. This table holds approximately 82,000 distinct CDR3 sequences, over 9.5% found once. Time point: patch test 1, 2 weeks after DPC sensitization. Treatment specified: therapeutic diphenylcyclopropenone sensitization with weekly scalp DPC. Specimen: whole blood, collected in connection with sensitization to the hapten diphenylcyclopropenone (DPC). The receptors come from a woman aged 60-75 years with alopecia areata. Some clones in this sample may be carry-over from other donors' samples.

The chain employs TRBV6-2 or TRBV6-3 and TRBJ1-5; D is possibly TRBD1 (5 bases). This CDR3 comprises 19 residues. Trimming shortened V by 6 bases and J by 3 bases, and 27 bases separated the two germline ends. From germline, CDR1 is MNHEY and CDR2 SVGEGT. CDR3 coding DNA: TGTGCCAGCAGCCTCATTAGTATTGGGACGGACCTCCTCAATCAGCCCCAGCATTTT. It encodes CASSLISIGTDLLNQPQHF.

This clonotype has ten or more counts. J is TRBJ2-1 and V is TRBV12-3 or TRBV12-4, with a weak D call TRBD2 (6 bases). The V and J ends lost 8 bases and 9 bases respectively, with 11 bases between them. The CDR3 has 11 residues. The CDR3 bases are TGTGCCAGCCTACTTAGCGGTGAGCAGTTCTTC. It translates to CASLLSGEQFF.

Regarding this clonotype: Compared with germline, one end of the junction differs, possibly owing to a read error. The chain combines TRBV2 with TRBJ1-4, with D uncertain. The CDR3 contains 11 residues. CDR1 is SNHLY, CDR2 FYNNEI, per germline. CDR3 sequence (DNA): TGTGCCAGCTGTGAGCATCGAAGGGTGTTTTTT. Its protein is CASCEHRRVFF.

This CDR3 reads CASSLRTGANEKLFF. The DNA for the CDR3 is TGTGCCAGCAGCCTCCGGACAGGGGCTAATGAAAAACTGTTTTTT. The chain carries TRBV11-2 and TRBJ1-4; 9 bases match TRBD1. V was pared by 5 bases and J by 3 bases, with 4 bases of the junction left unmatched. CDR3 length: 15 amino acids. CDR1 and CDR2 from the germline V gene are SGHAT and FQNNGV.

The V call is TRBV10-3, the J call TRBJ1-5, with D unclear. The V and J ends lost 8 bases and 0 bases respectively, with 14 bases between them. The germline CDR1 and CDR2 sequences are ENHRY and SYGVKD. CDR3 length: 15 residues. The CDR3 DNA reads as TGTGCCATCCGTGGTGGAGAGGGTAGCAATCAGCCCCAGCATTTT. Its protein is CAIRGGEGSNQPQHF.

This clonotype appeared a few times. This chain joins TRBV6-2 or TRBV6-3 and TRBJ2-2; tentative D call: TRBD2 (6 bases). Germline V gene sequence: CDR1 MNHEY, CDR2 SVGEGT. This CDR3 has 14 residues. V was trimmed by 7 bases and J by 6 bases, leaving 15 bases between them. CDR3 sequence reads: CASTLTGGSGELFF. CDR3 nucleotides: TGTGCCAGCACCCTGACTGGGGGGTCCGGGGAGCTGTTTTTT.

This clonotype came up a few times. The chain has TRBV2 and TRBJ1-5; D is possibly TRBD1 (6 bases). The CDR3 runs to 14 residues. Between the trimmed V and J ends, which lost 2 bases and 1 base, there was a span of 6 bases. Germline lookup yields CDR1 SNHLY and CDR2 FYNNEI. The CDR3 sequence: CASSEQGSNQPQHF. CDR3 in DNA: TGTGCCAGCAGTGAACAGGGGAGCAATCAGCCCCAGCATTTT.

This clonotype was found many times. The CDR3 sequence is CSAPGRGYDEQYF. DNA of the CDR3: TGCAGTGCGCCGGGGAGGGGGTATGACGAGCAGTACTTC. The chain links TRBV20-1 to TRBJ2-7; a possible D gene is TRBD2 (7 bases). The CDR3 has 13 residues. Germline V gene sequence: CDR1 DFQATT, CDR2 SNEGSKA (reference sequence). V was trimmed by 6 bases and J by 5 bases, leaving 17 bases between them.

This chain joins TRBV29-1 and TRBJ2-1; unclear D gene. V lost 3 bases and J lost 4, with 10 bases in between. CDR1 SQVTM and CDR2 ANQGSEA come from the germline V gene. This CDR3 is built from 13 residues. CDR3 loop: CSVDLQRYNEQFF. DNA for the CDR3: TGCAGCGTTGATTTGCAGAGGTACAATGAGCAGTTCTTC.

The V and J genes are TRBV6-1 and TRBJ1-1; D remains ambiguous. In germline, CDR1 is MNHNS, CDR2 SASEGT. The CDR3 loop spans 15 amino acids. V was trimmed by 8 bases and J by 0 bases, leaving 16 bases between them. Here the CDR3 DNA reads TGTGCCAGCGAGGCGGTAGGCGGGATGAACACTGAAGCTTTCTTT. It translates to CASEAVGGMNTEAFF.

This chain connects TRBV7-8 to TRBJ1-4; D call uncertain. V lost 3 bases, J lost 4 bases, and 3 bases lay in between. CDR3 length equals 12 residues. Germline V gives CDR1 SGHVS, CDR2 FQNEAQ. CDR3 amino acids: CASSFRNEKLFF. CDR3 nucleotide sequence: TGTGCCAGCAGCTTTCGTAATGAAAAACTGTTTTTT.

The chain employs TRBV7-3 and TRBJ1-1; the D gene is possibly TRBD1 (6 bases). The length of the CDR3 is 18 residues. CDR1 SGHTA and CDR2 FQGTGA come from the germline V gene. V lost 5 bases, J lost 0 bases, and 22 bases lay in between. CDR3 protein: CASSLTVGGNRLNTEAFF. Here the CDR3 DNA reads TGTGCCAGCAGCCTCACTGTAGGGGGGAACAGACTGAACACTGAAGCTTTCTTT.

The V gene is TRBV12-5, the J gene TRBJ2-5; tentative D call: TRBD1 (6 bases). Germline lookup yields CDR1 LGHNT and CDR2 FRNRAP. The V end lost 3 bases, the J end lost 5 bases, and 13 bases lay between the germline ends. The CDR3 runs 14 residues. DNA for the CDR3: TGTGCTAGTGGTTTCGACACAGGGATGGAGACCCAGTACTTC. The encoded protein is CASGFDTGMETQYF.

This clonotype turned up a few times. A junction boundary mismatches the germline segment, possibly from a read error. The chain carries TRBV7-7 and TRBJ2-7; D call uncertain. CDR3 size: 14 residues. In germline, CDR1 is SSHAT, CDR2 FNYEAQ (reference sequence). CDR3 bases: TGTGCTAGCAGCTTAGGTCCGGGTACCTACGAGCAGTACTTC. Its protein is CASSLGPGTYEQYF.

This clonotype has a count of ten or more. The chain links TRBV20-1 to TRBJ1-2, with 7 bases fitting TRBD1. The germline gives CDR1 DFQATT, CDR2 SNEGSKA (reference sequence). Losses at the gene ends were 3 bases for V and 5 bases for J; bases not matched to a gene: 12. The CDR3 has 15 residues. The CDR3 protein is CSASGGQGVLYGYTF. CDR3 sequence (DNA): TGCAGTGCTAGTGGCGGGCAGGGGGTTTTATATGGCTACACCTTC.

This clonotype has a count of ten or more. The chain employs TRBV29-1 and TRBJ2-3; no definite D call. The CDR3 is 11 amino acids. Per germline, CDR1 SQVTM and CDR2 ANQGSEA. V dropped 6 bases and J dropped 6 bases, with 10 bases sitting between them. Written as DNA, the CDR3 is TGCAGCGTGGCAGGACGGGATACGCAGTATTTT. It is translated as CSVAGRDTQYF.

Only a few counts were recorded for this clonotype. The chain recombines TRBV5-1 with TRBJ2-6; D remains unclear. Germline V CDR1 and CDR2: SGHRS, YFSETQ. This CDR3 has 15 amino acids. The germline V and J ends were trimmed by 4 bases and 0 bases, with 8 bases remaining between them. The CDR3 loop is CASSIGVSGANVLTF. In DNA form, the CDR3 reads TGCGCCAGCAGCATCGGAGTCTCTGGGGCCAACGTCCTGACTTTC.

This clonotype was recorded many times. The CDR3 region is CSVRGYQETQYF. CDR3 coding DNA: TGCAGCGTAAGGGGGTACCAAGAGACCCAGTACTTC. The genes are TRBV29-1 and TRBJ2-5; maybe TRBD1 (6 bases). The germline CDR1 and CDR2 sequences are SQVTM and ANQGSEA. The V end lost 6 bases, the J end lost 0 bases, and 8 bases lay between the germline ends. CDR3 length equals 12 residues.

At least ten counts were recorded for this clonotype. V usage is TRBV7-8 and J usage is TRBJ1-1; D is unresolved. Germline assignment: CDR1 SGHVS and CDR2 FQNEAQ. V lost 2 bases to trimming and J lost 6 bases, with 16 bases between them. There are 15 residues in the CDR3. CDR3 amino acids: CASSLIAGNNAEAFF. In DNA, the CDR3 is TGTGCCAGCAGCTTAATCGCAGGTAATAACGCTGAAGCTTTCTTT.

This rearrangement joins TRBV2 to TRBJ1-5; 7 nucleotides line up with TRBD1. This CDR3 contains 14 residues. The germline CDR1 and CDR2 sequences are SNHLY and FYNNEI. With 0 bases clipped from V and 16 bases from J, the junction kept 12 bases outside the gene matches. CDR3 sequence reads: CASSEALWTGLQHF. CDR3 sequence (DNA): TGTGCCAGCAGTGAAGCCTTATGGACAGGCCTCCAACATTTT. The full variable domain, with the rest looked up from reference TRBV2 and TRBJ1-5, is EPEVTQTPSHQVTQMGQEVILRCVPISNHLYFYWYRQILGQKVEFLVSFYNNEISEKSEIFDDQFSVERPDGSNFTLKIRSTKLEDSAMYFCASSEALWTGLQHFGDGTRLSIL.

This clonotype was seen repeatedly, ten times or more. The chain is built from TRBV10-3 and TRBJ2-2; the match to TRBD1 covers 7 bases. The V and J ends lost 4 bases and 0 bases, in that order; junction bases with no gene match: 5. The CDR3 is made up of 16 amino acids. Germline V gene data show CDR1 as ENHRY and CDR2 as SYGVKD. CDR3 DNA: TGTGCCATCAGTGTGACAGGGACGACGAACACCGGGGAGCTGTTTTTT. Encoded protein: CAISVTGTTNTGELFF.